This is a list of T cell receptor beta chains from one sample in a study of blood T cells in healthy people across ages. In TCRdb, the 5' RACE reads were re-called with MiXCR into one record per CDR3 protein. Of roughly 730,000 distinct CDR3 sequences in the sample, more than 55% were seen once. Sequenced input: blood. The receptor source for this set is a man aged 40-49 years in good health. Both conserved end residues are part of each CDR3. D genes are given only for firm matches. Size is stated for part of the rows, as once, few or many counts, or as a class when the clone is expanded.

CDR3: CASSLLLRTGQGSYNEQFF
DNA: TGTGCCAGCAGTTTATTGTTACGTACGGGACAAGGGTCCTACAATGAGCAGTTCTTC
size: .
J: TRBJ2-1
D: .
V: TRBV27

CDR3: CASKLTGPDNSPLHF
DNA: TGCGCCAGCAAGTTGACAGGGCCAGATAATTCACCCCTCCACTTT
size: few
J: TRBJ1-6
D: TRBD1
V: TRBV5-1

CDR3: CASSQGGFTEAFF
DNA: TGTGCCAGCAGCCAGGGAGGGTTCACTGAAGCTTTCTTT
size: .
J: TRBJ1-1
D: .
V: TRBV3-1

CDR3: CSAREGGRQSSYNEQFF
DNA: TGCAGTGCTAGAGAGGGAGGGCGGCAGAGCTCCTACAATGAGCAGTTCTTC
size: .
J: TRBJ2-1
D: TRBD2
V: TRBV20-1

CDR3: CASRALARQETQYF
DNA: TGTGCCAGCAGAGCCCTAGCGCGTCAAGAGACCCAGTACTTC
size: once
J: TRBJ2-5
D: .
V: TRBV28

CDR3: CSARIDRGQSYNSPLHF
DNA: TGCAGTGCTAGAATTGACAGGGGGCAGTCCTATAATTCACCCCTCCACTTT
size: .
J: TRBJ1-6
D: TRBD1
V: TRBV20-1

CDR3: CSTRASKSLTDTQYF
DNA: TGCAGTACTAGAGCTAGCAAGTCCCTCACAGATACGCAGTATTTT
size: .
J: TRBJ2-3
D: .
V: TRBV20-1

CDR3: CASSYFWAGESYNEQFF
DNA: TGTGCCAGCAGTTACTTTTGGGCGGGTGAGTCCTACAATGAGCAGTTCTTC
size: .
J: TRBJ2-1
D: .
V: TRBV6-6

CDR3: CASSVGLDPADEQFF
DNA: TGTGCCAGCAGCGTCGGTCTAGACCCAGCGGATGAGCAGTTCTTC
size: .
J: TRBJ2-1
D: .
V: TRBV11-1

CDR3: CASSLISRGGQETQYF
DNA: TGCGCCAGCAGCTTGATAAGCAGGGGTGGCCAAGAGACCCAGTACTTC
size: .
J: TRBJ2-5
D: .
V: TRBV5-1